These T cell receptor beta chains were read from a single sample in a study of T cells in Graves' hyperthyroidism and ophthalmopathy. Using its own MiXCR run on the multiplex PCR reads, TCRdb lists one record per CDR3 protein. The sample lists about 610,000 distinct CDR3 sequences, roughly 14% seen once, with around 4.5% in the top ten. Material for sequencing was blood. The receptors originated from a woman aged 40 to 55 with Graves' ophthalmopathy. Both conserved end residues are part of each CDR3. Fields, in order: V gene, J gene, D gene, CDR3 protein. The D gene is left open where the match is weak.

v_gene: TRBV6-1; j_gene: TRBJ2-7; d_gene: NA; CDR3aa: CASSPGLHESPYEQYF
v_gene: TRBV2; j_gene: TRBJ2-7; d_gene: NA; CDR3aa: CASSSLSGGADF
v_gene: TRBV19; j_gene: TRBJ1-2; d_gene: TRBD1; CDR3aa: CASTRDSNYGYTF
v_gene: TRBV6-1; j_gene: TRBJ2-5; d_gene: TRBD1; CDR3aa: CASSTGAMETQYF
v_gene: TRBV3-2; j_gene: TRBJ2-4; d_gene: NA; CDR3aa: CASSQAKSLGGIPNQARAKNIQYF
v_gene: TRBV15; j_gene: TRBJ2-5; d_gene: NA; CDR3aa: CATSRDWLETQYF
v_gene: TRBV12-3/TRBV12-4; j_gene: TRBJ1-5; d_gene: TRBD1; CDR3aa: CASSRQGARPQHF
v_gene: TRBV27; j_gene: TRBJ2-7; d_gene: TRBD2; CDR3aa: CASSLRDYTLYEQYF
v_gene: TRBV27; j_gene: TRBJ2-7; d_gene: TRBD2; CDR3aa: CASSLSAWTSGPTSYEQYF
v_gene: TRBV18; j_gene: TRBJ2-2; d_gene: NA; CDR3aa: CASSQVDRITGELFF
v_gene: TRBV19; j_gene: TRBJ2-4; d_gene: NA; CDR3aa: CASSIEEGGGNIQYF
v_gene: TRBV5-1; j_gene: TRBJ1-1; d_gene: NA; CDR3aa: CASSGDTLTEAFF
v_gene: TRBV5-1; j_gene: TRBJ2-7; d_gene: NA; CDR3aa: CASSRTSYEQYF
v_gene: TRBV11-2; j_gene: TRBJ2-2; d_gene: TRBD2; CDR3aa: CASSLDPGLGTGELFF
v_gene: TRBV5-1; j_gene: TRBJ1-5; d_gene: TRBD1; CDR3aa: CASSLGGQGAQPQHF
v_gene: TRBV2; j_gene: TRBJ2-6; d_gene: TRBD1; CDR3aa: CASSAGNRGDRSGANVLTF
v_gene: TRBV29-1; j_gene: TRBJ2-7; d_gene: TRBD1; CDR3aa: CSVETGGYEQYF
v_gene: TRBV7-3; j_gene: TRBJ2-5; d_gene: NA; CDR3aa: CASSTVGGGRETQYF
v_gene: TRBV6-1; j_gene: TRBJ1-5; d_gene: TRBD1; CDR3aa: CASGQPGQGQNQPQHF
v_gene: TRBV2; j_gene: TRBJ1-1; d_gene: NA; CDR3aa: CASGFFTEAFF
v_gene: TRBV28; j_gene: TRBJ2-7; d_gene: TRBD2; CDR3aa: CASSPGTAGVHEQYF
v_gene: TRBV24-1; j_gene: TRBJ2-5; d_gene: NA; CDR3aa: CATSEGRDPKETQYF
v_gene: TRBV28; j_gene: TRBJ2-7; d_gene: NA; CDR3aa: CASHKRSHEQYF
v_gene: TRBV6-5; j_gene: TRBJ1-3; d_gene: NA; CDR3aa: CASVPNSGNTIYF
v_gene: TRBV29-1; j_gene: TRBJ1-1; d_gene: NA; CDR3aa: CSGADENTEAFF
v_gene: TRBV6-1; j_gene: TRBJ1-1; d_gene: NA; CDR3aa: CASRRRGTVAFF
v_gene: TRBV9; j_gene: TRBJ2-7; d_gene: NA; CDR3aa: CASSVDGGRSYEQYF
v_gene: TRBV6-2/TRBV6-3; j_gene: TRBJ1-1; d_gene: NA; CDR3aa: CASTSAGVNTEAFF
v_gene: TRBV12-3/TRBV12-4; j_gene: TRBJ2-2; d_gene: TRBD1; CDR3aa: CASSSATLTGGAVGELFF
v_gene: TRBV6-2/TRBV6-3; j_gene: TRBJ1-3; d_gene: TRBD1; CDR3aa: CASSWDRGRSGNTIYF
v_gene: TRBV28; j_gene: TRBJ2-7; d_gene: NA; CDR3aa: CASSRLAQEQYF
v_gene: TRBV3-1; j_gene: TRBJ2-2; d_gene: TRBD1; CDR3aa: CASSQTDRVQSGELFF
v_gene: TRBV10-3; j_gene: TRBJ1-1; d_gene: NA; CDR3aa: CAIRNLEAFF
v_gene: TRBV3-1; j_gene: TRBJ2-2; d_gene: NA; CDR3aa: CASSQATGAHGELFF
v_gene: TRBV18; j_gene: TRBJ2-2; d_gene: NA; CDR3aa: CASSPPGGGEHTGELFF
v_gene: TRBV6-1; j_gene: TRBJ2-7; d_gene: TRBD1; CDR3aa: CASNHPGQGANEQYF
v_gene: TRBV30; j_gene: TRBJ2-7; d_gene: TRBD1; CDR3aa: CAWSRQGSEQYF
v_gene: TRBV6-5; j_gene: TRBJ1-5; d_gene: NA; CDR3aa: CASSYSGGNQPQHF
v_gene: TRBV5-1; j_gene: TRBJ2-7; d_gene: NA; CDR3aa: CASSFDRTYEQYF
v_gene: TRBV28; j_gene: TRBJ2-7; d_gene: NA; CDR3aa: CASSPLAASYEQYF
v_gene: TRBV28; j_gene: TRBJ1-2; d_gene: TRBD1; CDR3aa: CASSIPQGANGYTF
v_gene: TRBV10-3; j_gene: TRBJ2-7; d_gene: TRBD2; CDR3aa: CAISAFLAGSSYEQYF
v_gene: TRBV19; j_gene: TRBJ2-2; d_gene: NA; CDR3aa: CASSNSQITGELFF
v_gene: TRBV6-5; j_gene: TRBJ2-2; d_gene: NA; CDR3aa: CASSSFANTGELFF
v_gene: TRBV29-1; j_gene: TRBJ2-7; d_gene: NA; CDR3aa: CSVEIYPYEQYF
v_gene: TRBV11-2; j_gene: TRBJ1-1; d_gene: NA; CDR3aa: CASSQSGTLNTEAFF